The present T cell receptor beta chain was sequenced within a study of cytomegalovirus exposure and HLA in healthy donors. General study points: 150 or so TCR beta chains were listed as cytomegalovirus-associated.

Notes on this clone: Its target is not known.

The PCR ran on 60 Vbeta and 13 Jbeta primers. Method: immunoSEQ multiplex PCR; TCRdb's copy keeps in-frame clones and lacks some. The sample yields 95,000 to 120,000 clones, around 77% seen once. The germline V and J ends were trimmed by 2 bases and 4 bases, with 14 bases remaining between them. The CDR3 runs to 16 residues. Germline-derived CDR1 and CDR2 are PRHDT and FYEKMQ (reference sequence). This clonotype was sampled from a woman aged 25 to 39 in good health and CMV-seropositive. Sequences were obtained from PBMCs. The chain carries TRBV13 and TRBJ2-2; tentative D call: TRBD2 (5 bases). CDR3 region: CASSLTLVGLTGELFF. CDR3 sequence (DNA): TGTGCCAGCAGCTTAACACTAGTGGGCCTCACCGGGGAGCTGTTTTTT.